The TCR beta chain described here comes from a study of blood T cell repertoires in COVID-19 (dated by TCRdb to the early 2020s). Background for the entire study: The collaborator samples originated in the United States, Italy and Spain and spanned the acute and convalescent phases of COVID-19. The material from the prospective study consisted of cDNA or gDNA derived from T cells, B-cell-depleted T cells, or PBMCs. Deeply sampled blood TCRbeta repertoires from subjects exposed to, actively infected with, or recovered from COVID-19 were included in the dataset. The repertoires were released in a freely available public database meant as a resource for research on the immune response to SARS-CoV-2. Samples were obtained from the ongoing ImmuneRACE study (first 160 participants) and from roughly 1,300 subjects provided by 6 global collaborators. Nearly every sample came with metadata listing a de-identified subject ID, COVID-19 status, age in years and sex. HLA class I and class II types, where available, came from metadata supplied by the sample provider rather than from assay-based typing. Results and caveats for the whole study, not just this receptor: The amount of clinical and demographic metadata varied by source and participant and was provided uncurated.

TCRbeta CDR3 regions were amplified from genomic DNA by means of the immunoSEQ Assay, a bias-controlled multiplex PCR. Per the source publication's procedure: The number of nucleated cells in each sample was estimated by amplification of reference gene primers within the assay. To quantify the absolute abundance of each unique TCRbeta CDR3 rearrangement, sequence reads were collapsed and filtered. For each sample, productive Simpson clonality was calculated by taking the square root of Simpson's diversity index across productive rearrangements. TCRdb provides this immuneACCESS table in a form limited to in-frame rearrangements. Some clones are lacking; in checked studies, under half of them reflect an unresolved V gene, and why the rest are absent is not known. V and J calls and clone size are as listed in that table; D and trimming were resolved from the DNA. The sample profile shows roughly 76,000 clones; approximately 88% of them were found once. The top ten clones comprise 7% to 10% of the sample.

Whole blood was collected in K2EDTA tubes by collaborating institutions according to the institutions' own protocols. For TCRbeta analysis, collaborators shipped samples in one of three forms: frozen whole blood, isolated PBMCs, or DNA extracted from either of those sample types. Turning to this clone: Which antigen it targets is not known. Base qualities are missing; no much larger clone stands one base away.

CDR1 and CDR2 are drawn from the germline V gene: SNHLY, FYNNEI. V is cut by 6 bases and J by 9 bases, and the space between the germline ends is 15 bases. The CDR3 spans 13 residues, from the cysteine through the phenylalanine. The entry retains the CDR3 DNA only, 39 bases that are in frame from base 1. Sequenced material: peripheral blood. This clonotype originated in a man in his thirties or forties with acute or convalescent COVID-19. Recombination connected TRBV2 to TRBJ1-5; no D gene can be assigned with confidence. The CDR3 corresponds to CASRDDGARPQHF. The DNA is TGTGCCAGCAGAGACGACGGCGCTAGGCCCCAGCATTTT.